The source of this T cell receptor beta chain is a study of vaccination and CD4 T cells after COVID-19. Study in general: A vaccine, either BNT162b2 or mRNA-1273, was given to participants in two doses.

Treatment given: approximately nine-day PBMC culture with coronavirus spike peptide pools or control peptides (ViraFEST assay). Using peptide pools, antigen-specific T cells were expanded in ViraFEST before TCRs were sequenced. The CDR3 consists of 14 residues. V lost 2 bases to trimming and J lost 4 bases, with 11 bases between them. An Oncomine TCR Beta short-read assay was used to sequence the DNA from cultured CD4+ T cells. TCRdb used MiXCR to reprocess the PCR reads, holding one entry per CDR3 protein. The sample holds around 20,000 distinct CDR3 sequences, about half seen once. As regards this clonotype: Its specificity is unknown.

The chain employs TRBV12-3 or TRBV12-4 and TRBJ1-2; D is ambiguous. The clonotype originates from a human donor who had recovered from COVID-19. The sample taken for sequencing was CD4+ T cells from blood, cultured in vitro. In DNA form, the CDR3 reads TGTGCCAGCAGTTTATTCTACGGAACCTATGGCTACACCTTC. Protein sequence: CASSLFYGTYGYTF.